The T cell receptor (beta chain) described here comes from a study of shared clonotypes between healthy human individuals. Clones were sequenced by immunoSEQ multiplex PCR, and TCRdb holds only the in-frame ones, with some missing. Among around 1.6 million clones listed, 95% to 99% were seen once. Germline V gene sequence: CDR1 SQVTM, CDR2 ANQGSEA. The CDR3 spans 12 residues. Trimming cost V 8 bases and J 0 bases, with 9 bases left between them. Study-level findings and limits: Naive subsets typically showed greater estimated richness than memory subsets. Clonotype sharing across several donors was observed for 4.5% to 6.5% of naive CD4 clonotypes. The sole specimen, blood, was sampled, and tissue repertoires likely differ.

CD4+ cells yielded CD45RA+ naive and CD45RA-negative memory subsets. About this clone: Its antigen remains unidentified.

Sequences were obtained from naive CD4+ T cells sorted from blood. Subset noted: CD45RA+ positively selected. The clonotype comes from a young man in good health. This sequence joins TRBV29-1 and TRBJ2-3; D gene ambiguous. In DNA form, the CDR3 reads TGCAGCACCCTGGAGAGCACAGATACGCAGTATTTT. Translated: CSTLESTDTQYF.